This T cell receptor (beta chain) was identified in a study of CD8+ T cells in alopecia areata. The study, taken as a whole, reports: In scalp, tofacitinib significantly decreased clonality and expanded CD8+ clones among the top 100.

Of note for this clone: Its specificity is not known.

RNA, once extracted, was reverse transcribed into cDNA for use as the sequencing template. Using immunoSEQ multiplex PCR, the repertoire was profiled, and TCRdb retains in-frame clones only, with some absent. Of some 150,000 clones in the sample, around 83% were seen once. The treatment: oral pan-JAK inhibitor, 5-10 mg twice daily. Researchers gathered lesional scalp punch biopsies and peripheral blood from patients with alopecia areata. This CDR3 spans 13 amino acids. Trimming cost V 3 bases and J 5 bases, with 12 bases left between them. Germline CDR1 is SQVTM and CDR2 is ANQGSEA. The TCR sequence derives from a human donor with alopecia areata. This chain links TRBV29-1 with TRBJ2-3; D tentatively reads TRBD1 or TRBD2 (5 bases each). The source was CD8+ T cells sorted from blood, collected at week 4, from a patient treated with tofacitinib. CDR3 protein: CSVDLGGGDTQYF. The CDR3, as DNA: TGCAGCGTTGACTTAGGTGGGGGAGATACGCAGTATTTT.